The entry that follows covers one T cell receptor beta chain sequence. The repertoire was sequenced with immunoSEQ multiplex PCR; TCRdb's copy has only in-frame clones and lacks some. The repertoire consists of some 50,000 clones, with 70% to 90% occurring once and the leading ten covering approximately 15%. This record comes from a study of PD-L1 blockade in urothelial cancer. As for the study in general: About 85% of the roughly 30 patients comprised males who had bladder-origin urothelial cancer. At 3 weeks (second dose) and 6 weeks after starting treatment, blood was analyzed. Patients' prior chemotherapy regimens numbered 0 to 3.

This CDR3 spans 15 amino acids. Germline CDR1 LNHDA, CDR2 SQIVND (reference sequence). The ends lost 5 bases at V and 2 bases at J; junction bases unmatched: 5. The time point: pretreatment peripheral blood. Urothelial carcinoma, locally advanced or metastatic, affected the patients. The gene calls are TRBV19 and TRBJ2-1, with TRBD1 matching over 8 bases. This receptor was obtained from a woman in her sixties with urothelial cancer. This sample comprised PBMCs, obtained around atezolizumab (anti-PD-L1) treatment. The CDR3 region has the DNA TGTGCCAGTAGTGAACAGGGGGAGGCCTACAATGAGCAGTTCTTC. Its translation: CASSEQGEAYNEQFF.